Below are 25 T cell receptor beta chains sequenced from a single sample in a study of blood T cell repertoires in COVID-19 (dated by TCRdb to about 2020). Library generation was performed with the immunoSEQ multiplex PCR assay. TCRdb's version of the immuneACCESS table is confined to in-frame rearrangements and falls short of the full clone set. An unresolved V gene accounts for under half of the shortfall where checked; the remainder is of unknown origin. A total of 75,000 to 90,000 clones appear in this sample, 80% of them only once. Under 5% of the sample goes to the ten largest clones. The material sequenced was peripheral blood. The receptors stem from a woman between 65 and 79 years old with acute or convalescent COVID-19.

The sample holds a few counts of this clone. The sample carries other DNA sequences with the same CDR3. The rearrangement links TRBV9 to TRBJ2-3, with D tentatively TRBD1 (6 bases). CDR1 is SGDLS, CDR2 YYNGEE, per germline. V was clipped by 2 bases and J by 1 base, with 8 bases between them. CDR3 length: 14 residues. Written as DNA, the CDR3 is TGTGCCAGCAGCGTCGAGGGGGGCACAGATACGCAGTATTTT. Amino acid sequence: CASSVEGGTDTQYF. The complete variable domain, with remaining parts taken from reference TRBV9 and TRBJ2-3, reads DSGVTQTPKHLITATGQRVTLRCSPRSGDLSVYWYQQSLDQGLQFLIQYYNGEERAKGNILERFSAQQFPDLHSELNLSSLELGDSALYFCASSVEGGTDTQYFGPGTRLTVL.

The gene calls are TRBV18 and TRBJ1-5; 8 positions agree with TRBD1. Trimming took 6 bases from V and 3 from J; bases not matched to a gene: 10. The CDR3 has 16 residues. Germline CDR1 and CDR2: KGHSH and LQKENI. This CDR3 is CASSPNGQGFNQPQHF. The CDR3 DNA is TGTGCCAGCTCTCCAAACGGACAGGGCTTCAATCAGCCCCAGCATTTT.

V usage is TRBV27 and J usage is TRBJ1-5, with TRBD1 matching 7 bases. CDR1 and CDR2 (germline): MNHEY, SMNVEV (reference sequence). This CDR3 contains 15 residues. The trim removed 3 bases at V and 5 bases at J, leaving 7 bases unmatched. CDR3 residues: CASSFRQGPYQPQHF. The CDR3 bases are TGTGCCAGCAGTTTCCGACAGGGTCCGTATCAGCCCCAGCATTTT.

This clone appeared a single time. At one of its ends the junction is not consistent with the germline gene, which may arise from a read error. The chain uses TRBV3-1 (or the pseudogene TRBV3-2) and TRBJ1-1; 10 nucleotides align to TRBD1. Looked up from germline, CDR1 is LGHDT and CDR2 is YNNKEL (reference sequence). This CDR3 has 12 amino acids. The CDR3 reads CASSRQGAEAFF. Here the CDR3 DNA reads TGTGCCAGCAGCCGACAGGGGGCTGAGGCTTTCTTT.

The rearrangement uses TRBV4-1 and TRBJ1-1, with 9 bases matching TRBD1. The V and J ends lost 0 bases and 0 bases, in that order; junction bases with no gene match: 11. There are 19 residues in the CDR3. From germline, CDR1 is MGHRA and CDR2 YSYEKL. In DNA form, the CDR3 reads TGCGCCAGCAGCCAAGAGGTGGGACAGGGAGAGTACTTGAACACTGAAGCTTTCTTT. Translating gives CASSQEVGQGEYLNTEAFF.

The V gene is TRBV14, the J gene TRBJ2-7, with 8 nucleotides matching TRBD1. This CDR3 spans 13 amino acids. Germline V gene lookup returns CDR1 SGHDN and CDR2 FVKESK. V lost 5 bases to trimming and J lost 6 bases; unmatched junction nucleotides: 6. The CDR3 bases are TGTGCCAGCAGCAGACAGGGGTATATCGAGCAGTACTTC. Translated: CASSRQGYIEQYF. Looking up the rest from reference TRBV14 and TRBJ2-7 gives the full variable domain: EAGVTQFPSHSVIEKGQTVTLRCDPISGHDNLYWYRRVMGKEIKFLLHFVKESKQDESGMPNNRFLAERTGGTYSTLKVQPAELEDSGVYFCASSRQGYIEQYFGPGTRLTVT.

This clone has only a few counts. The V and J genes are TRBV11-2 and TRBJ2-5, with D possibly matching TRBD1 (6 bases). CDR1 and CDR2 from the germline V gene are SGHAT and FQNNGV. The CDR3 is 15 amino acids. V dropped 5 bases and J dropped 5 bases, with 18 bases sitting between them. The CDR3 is CASSTRTVVRETQYF. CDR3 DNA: TGTGCCAGCAGCACCCGGACAGTCGTTCGGGAGACCCAGTACTTC.

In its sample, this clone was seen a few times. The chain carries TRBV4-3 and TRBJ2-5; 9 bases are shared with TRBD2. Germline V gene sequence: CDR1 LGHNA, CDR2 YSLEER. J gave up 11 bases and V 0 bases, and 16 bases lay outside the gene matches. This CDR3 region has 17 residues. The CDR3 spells CASSQDVGGSGGHLQYF. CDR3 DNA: TGCGCCAGCAGCCAAGACGTTGGCGGTAGCGGGGGTCACCTACAGTACTTC.

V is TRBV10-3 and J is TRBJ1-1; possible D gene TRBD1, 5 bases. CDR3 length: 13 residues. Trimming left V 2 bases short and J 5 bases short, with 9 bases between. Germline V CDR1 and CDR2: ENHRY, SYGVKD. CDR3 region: CAISERGETEAFF. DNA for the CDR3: TGTGCCATCAGTGAGCGGGGGGAGACTGAAGCTTTCTTT.

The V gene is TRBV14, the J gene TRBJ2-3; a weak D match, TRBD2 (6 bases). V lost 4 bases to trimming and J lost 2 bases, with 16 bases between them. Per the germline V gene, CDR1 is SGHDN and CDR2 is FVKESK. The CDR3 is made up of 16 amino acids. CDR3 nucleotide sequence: TGTGCCAGCAGCCCGAGGCGGGGCGCCTACACAGATACGCAGTATTTT. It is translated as CASSPRRGAYTDTQYF.

CDR3 loop: CASSSTGEGSYEQYF. In DNA form, the CDR3 reads TGCGCCAGCAGCTCCACGGGGGAGGGCTCCTACGAGCAGTACTTC. The V call is TRBV5-1, the J call TRBJ2-7, with TRBD2 matching over 7 bases. V was clipped by 3 bases and J by 0 bases; unmatched bases: 6. CDR1 is SGHRS and CDR2 is YFSETQ in the germline V gene. This CDR3 has 15 residues.

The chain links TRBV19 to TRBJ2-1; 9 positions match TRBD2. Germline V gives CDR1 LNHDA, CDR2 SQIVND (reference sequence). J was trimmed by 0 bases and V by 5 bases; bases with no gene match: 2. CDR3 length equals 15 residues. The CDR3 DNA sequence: TGTGCCAGTAGTGCGACTAGCGGCTCCTACAATGAGCAGTTCTTC. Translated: CASSATSGSYNEQFF.

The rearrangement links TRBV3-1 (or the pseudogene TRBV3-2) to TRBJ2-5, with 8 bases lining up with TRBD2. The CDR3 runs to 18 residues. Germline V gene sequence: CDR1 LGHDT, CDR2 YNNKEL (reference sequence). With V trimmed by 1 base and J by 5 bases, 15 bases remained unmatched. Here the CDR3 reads CASSQGQISGAAWETQYF. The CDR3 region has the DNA TGTGCCAGCAGCCAAGGCCAGATTAGCGGGGCGGCATGGGAGACCCAGTACTTC.

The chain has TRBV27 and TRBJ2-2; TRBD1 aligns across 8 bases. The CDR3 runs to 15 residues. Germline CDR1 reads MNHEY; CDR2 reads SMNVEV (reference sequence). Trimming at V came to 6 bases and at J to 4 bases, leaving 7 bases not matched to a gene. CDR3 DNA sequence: TGTGCCAGCAGCTGGGGACAGGTTAGCACCGGGGAGCTGTTTTTT. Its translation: CASSWGQVSTGELFF.

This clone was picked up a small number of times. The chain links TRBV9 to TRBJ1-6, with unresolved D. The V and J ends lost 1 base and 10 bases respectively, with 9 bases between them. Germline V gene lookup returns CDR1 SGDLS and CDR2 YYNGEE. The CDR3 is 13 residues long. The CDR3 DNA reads TGTGCCAGCAGCGTATACCTAGGATCACCCCTCCACTTT. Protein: CASSVYLGSPLHF. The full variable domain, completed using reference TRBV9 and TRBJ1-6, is DSGVTQTPKHLITATGQRVTLRCSPRSGDLSVYWYQQSLDQGLQFLIQYYNGEERAKGNILERFSAQQFPDLHSELNLSSLELGDSALYFCASSVYLGSPLHFGNGTRLTVT.

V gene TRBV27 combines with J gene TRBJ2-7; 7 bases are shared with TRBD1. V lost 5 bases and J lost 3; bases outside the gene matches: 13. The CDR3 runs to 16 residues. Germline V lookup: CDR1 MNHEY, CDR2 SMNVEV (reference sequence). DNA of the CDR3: TGTGCCAGCAGTACTGGGACAGACATTTCCAACTACGAGCAGTACTTC. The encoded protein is CASSTGTDISNYEQYF.

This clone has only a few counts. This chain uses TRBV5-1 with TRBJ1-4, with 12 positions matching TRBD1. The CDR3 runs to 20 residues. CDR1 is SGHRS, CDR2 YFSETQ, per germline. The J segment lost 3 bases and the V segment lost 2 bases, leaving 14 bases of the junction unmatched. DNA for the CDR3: TGCGCCAGCAGCTTAGGAAGGCGTGGGGGACAGGGGGCTCCTAATGAAAAACTGTTTTTT. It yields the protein CASSLGRRGGQGAPNEKLFF.

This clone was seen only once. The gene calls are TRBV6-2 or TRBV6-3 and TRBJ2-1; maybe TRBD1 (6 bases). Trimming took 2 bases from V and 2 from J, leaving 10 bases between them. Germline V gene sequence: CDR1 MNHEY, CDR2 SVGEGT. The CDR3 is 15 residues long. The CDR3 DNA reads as TGTGCCAGCAGTTACATGGACAGCGCCTACAATGAGCAGTTCTTC. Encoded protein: CASSYMDSAYNEQFF.

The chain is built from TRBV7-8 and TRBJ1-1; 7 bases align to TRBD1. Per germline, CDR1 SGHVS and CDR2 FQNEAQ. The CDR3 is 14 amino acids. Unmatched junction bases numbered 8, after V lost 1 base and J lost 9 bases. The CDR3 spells CASSLVGGTDKAFF. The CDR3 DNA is TGTGCCAGCAGCTTAGTAGGGGGGACAGACAAAGCTTTCTTT.

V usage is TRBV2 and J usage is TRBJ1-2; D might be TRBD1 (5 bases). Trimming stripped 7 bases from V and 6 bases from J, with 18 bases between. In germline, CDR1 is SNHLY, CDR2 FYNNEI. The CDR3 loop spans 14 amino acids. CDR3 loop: CASNVQGSGDGYTF. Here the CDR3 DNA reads TGTGCCAGCAATGTTCAGGGATCAGGCGATGGCTACACCTTC.

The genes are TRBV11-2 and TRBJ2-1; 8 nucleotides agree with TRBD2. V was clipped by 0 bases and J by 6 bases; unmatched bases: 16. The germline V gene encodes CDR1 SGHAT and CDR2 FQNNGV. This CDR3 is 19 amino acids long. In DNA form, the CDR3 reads TGTGCCAGCAGCTTAGAGCCCACCGATGGAGCGGGGGAGGGCAATGAGCAGTTCTTC. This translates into CASSLEPTDGAGEGNEQFF. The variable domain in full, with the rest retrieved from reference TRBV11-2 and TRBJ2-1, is EAGVAQSPRYKIIEKRQSVAFWCNPISGHATLYWYQQILGQGPKLLIQFQNNGVVDDSQLPKDRFSAERLKGVDSTLKIQPAKLEDSAVYLCASSLEPTDGAGEGNEQFFGPGTRLTVL.

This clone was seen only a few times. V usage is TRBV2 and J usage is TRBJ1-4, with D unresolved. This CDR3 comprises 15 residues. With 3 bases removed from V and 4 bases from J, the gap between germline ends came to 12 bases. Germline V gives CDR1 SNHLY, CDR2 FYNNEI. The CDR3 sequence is CASSERGQFNEKLFF. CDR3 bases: TGTGCCAGCAGTGAGCGAGGGCAATTTAATGAAAAACTGTTTTTT.

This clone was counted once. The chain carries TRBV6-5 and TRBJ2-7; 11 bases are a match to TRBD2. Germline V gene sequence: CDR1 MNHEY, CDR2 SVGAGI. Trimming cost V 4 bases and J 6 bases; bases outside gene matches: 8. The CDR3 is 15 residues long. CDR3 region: CASSFSGGAISEQYF. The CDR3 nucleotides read TGTGCCAGCAGTTTTAGCGGGGGGGCCATCTCCGAGCAGTACTTC.

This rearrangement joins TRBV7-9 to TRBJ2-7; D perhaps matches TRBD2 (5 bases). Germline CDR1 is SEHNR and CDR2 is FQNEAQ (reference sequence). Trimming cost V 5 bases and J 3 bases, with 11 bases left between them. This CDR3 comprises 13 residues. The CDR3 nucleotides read TGTGCCAGCAGCCCCGGACTGGGCTACGAGCAGTACTTC. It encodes CASSPGLGYEQYF.

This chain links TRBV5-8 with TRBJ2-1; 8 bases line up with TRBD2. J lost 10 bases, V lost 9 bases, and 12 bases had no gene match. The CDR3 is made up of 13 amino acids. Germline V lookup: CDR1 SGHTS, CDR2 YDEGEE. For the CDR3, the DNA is TGTGCCATTGGCCCGGTTTCGGGGGGGGAGCAGTTCTTC. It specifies CAIGPVSGGEQFF.